This record covers a single TCR beta chain. Its antigen is still unknown. Germline V CDR1 and CDR2: SGHNT, YYREEE (reference sequence). This CDR3 has 16 residues. V lost 2 bases and J 0 bases, leaving 9 bases between the germline ends. This sample is part of a study of T cell repertoires in ileal Crohn's disease. Across the study: About half of patients got postoperative therapy: ten or so thiopurines, under 20 anti-TNF.

Here immunoSEQ multiplex PCR was the method, and the copy in TCRdb shows in-frame clones only, minus some. The profile covers over 14,000 clones, with around 78% appearing a single time and 4% to 5.5% taken by the ten largest. General study findings and limits: Mucosal expansions were suggested to be mainly CD8 T cells.

This clonotype originated in an adult with Crohn's disease. The chain recombines TRBV5-4 with TRBJ1-6; D remains ambiguous. The sample consisted of ileal tissue. The CDR3 sequence: CASSFRRSSYNSPLHF. CDR3 nucleotide sequence: TGTGCCAGCAGCTTCCGACGGAGCTCCTATAATTCACCCCTCCACTTT.